The source of this T cell receptor (beta chain) is a study of blood T cell repertoires in COVID-19. Study-wide context: COVID-19 samples collected from the United States, Italy and Spain covered acute and convalescent phases. In each case, the material was cDNA or gDNA derived from T cells, B-cell-depleted T cells, or PBMCs.

Germline CDR1 and CDR2: SGHDN and FVKESK. The CDR3 spans 14 residues. The V and J ends lost 0 bases and 5 bases respectively, with 11 bases between them. Methods used by the authors: Amplification of reference gene primers was used by the study to estimate nucleated cell counts. TCRdb keeps only in-frame clones here, not all; method: immunoSEQ multiplex PCR. Clonal size and the V and J genes are those of that table, whereas D and trimming came from the DNA. The table records around 400,000 clones, more than 75% of them present only once. The chain combines TRBV14 with TRBJ2-7; no clear D gene. The origin of this receptor is a woman in her fifties or sixties with COVID-19, enrolled during active disease. Sequencing was performed on peripheral blood. The CDR3 region has the DNA TGTGCCAGCAGCCAAGAATTAATATCGGACGAGCAGTACTTC. This sequence encodes CASSQELISDEQYF.